This T cell receptor beta chain came from a study of PD-1 blockade in mismatch repair-deficient tumors. Across the whole study: Enrolled about 2013-2016, patients had progressing, pretreated mismatch repair-deficient cancers of 11 to 13 types. Study-wide results and caveats: After pembrolizumab, tumor-resident clones rose rapidly, then generally contracted before radiologic responses.

Regarding this clone: Its matching antigen is unknown.

This CDR3 region has 13 residues. V lost 3 bases to trimming and J lost 6 bases, with 11 bases between them. Germline V CDR1 and CDR2: MDHEN, SYDVKM. Sequenced by immunoSEQ multiplex PCR; TCRdb stores in-frame clones only, minus some. The repertoire includes about 34,000 clones, around 80% of them detected once, and 3% to 4% sits in the top ten. This chain joins TRBV28 and TRBJ1-2, with D hard to call. The specimen comprised PBMCs, sampled approximately 6 weeks after starting pembrolizumab. This TCR was sampled from an adult with mismatch repair-deficient cancer. Here the CDR3 reads CASSFQLVHGYTF. The CDR3 coding sequence is TGTGCCAGCAGTTTCCAGTTGGTGCATGGCTACACCTTC.